There are many counts of the clone carrying this T cell receptor beta chain. Its target is unknown. The sample belongs to a study of tumor-infiltrating lymphocytes in primary liver carcinoma. At the level of the study: By surgical resection, the patients were treated for their primary liver carcinoma. Study-wide findings and caveats: A significantly higher top-250-clone fraction was recorded for tumors than for blood (p = 0.039).

This CDR3 is built from 15 residues. Germline values: CDR1 SGHAT, CDR2 FQNNGV. With 5 bases removed from V and 1 base from J, the gap between germline ends came to 9 bases. Germline DNA was extracted too, while blood RNA derived from unsorted whole blood. Total RNA amounting to approximately 460 ng was the source from which TCR beta cDNA was made with a constant-region primer. TCR beta libraries came from three nested multiplex PCR rounds using slightly modified ARM-PCR. The first two PCR rounds used TRBV1-TRBV30 forward primers with a C-beta reverse primer, nine to eleven cycles each. TCRdb re-called the multiplex PCR reads through MiXCR, storing one row per CDR3 protein. The table has approximately 340,000 distinct CDR3 sequences, roughly two thirds seen once.

The sequenced material came from peripheral blood. The TCR originated in a man in his forties with primary liver carcinoma and hepatitis B virus infection. The chain is built from TRBV11-2 and TRBJ2-6; a weak D match, TRBD2 (6 bases). The CDR3 nucleotides read TGTGCCAGCAGCCTAGCGCCTTCTGGGGCCAACGTCCTGACTTTC. Translating gives CASSLAPSGANVLTF.